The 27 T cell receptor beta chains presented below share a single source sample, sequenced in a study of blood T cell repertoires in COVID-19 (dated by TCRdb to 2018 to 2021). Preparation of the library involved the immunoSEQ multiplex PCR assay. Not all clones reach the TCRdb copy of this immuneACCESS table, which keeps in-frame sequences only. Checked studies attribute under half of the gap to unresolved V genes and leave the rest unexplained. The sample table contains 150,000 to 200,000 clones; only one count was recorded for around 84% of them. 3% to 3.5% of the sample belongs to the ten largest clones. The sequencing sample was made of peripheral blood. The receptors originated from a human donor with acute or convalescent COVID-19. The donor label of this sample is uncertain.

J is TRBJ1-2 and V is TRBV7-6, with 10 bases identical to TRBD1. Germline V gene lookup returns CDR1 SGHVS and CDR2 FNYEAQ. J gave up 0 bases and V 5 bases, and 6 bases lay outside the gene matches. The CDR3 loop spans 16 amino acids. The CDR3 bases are TGTGCCAGCAGCCCAGGGACAGGGGTAGCTAACTATGGCTACACCTTC. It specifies CASSPGTGVANYGYTF.

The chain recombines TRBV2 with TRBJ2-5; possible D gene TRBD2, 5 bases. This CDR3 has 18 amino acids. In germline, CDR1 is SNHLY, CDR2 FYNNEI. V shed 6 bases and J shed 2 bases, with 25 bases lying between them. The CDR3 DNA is TGTGCCAGCAGGGACTCCTCCGGGCCCCCGAAGATTCAAGAGACCCAGTACTTC. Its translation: CASRDSSGPPKIQETQYF.

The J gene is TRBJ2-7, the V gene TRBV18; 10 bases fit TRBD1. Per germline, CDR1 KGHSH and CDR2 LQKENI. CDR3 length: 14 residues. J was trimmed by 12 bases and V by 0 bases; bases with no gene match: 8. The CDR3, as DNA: TGTGCCAGCTCACCACCACCCGGGACAGGGGATGGGTACTTC. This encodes CASSPPPGTGDGYF. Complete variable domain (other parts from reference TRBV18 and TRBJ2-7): NAGVMQNPRHLVRRRGQEARLRCSPMKGHSHVYWYRQLPEEGLKFMVYLQKENIIDESGMPKERFSAEFPKEGPSILRIQQVVRGDSAAYFCASSPPPGTGDGYFGPGTRLTVT.

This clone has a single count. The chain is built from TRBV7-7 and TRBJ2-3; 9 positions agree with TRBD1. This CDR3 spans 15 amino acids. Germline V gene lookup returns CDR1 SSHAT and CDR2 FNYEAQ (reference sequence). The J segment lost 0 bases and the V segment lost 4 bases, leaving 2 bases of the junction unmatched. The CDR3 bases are TGTGCCAGCAGCTCGGGACAGGGTAGCACAGATACGCAGTATTTT. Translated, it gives CASSSGQGSTDTQYF.

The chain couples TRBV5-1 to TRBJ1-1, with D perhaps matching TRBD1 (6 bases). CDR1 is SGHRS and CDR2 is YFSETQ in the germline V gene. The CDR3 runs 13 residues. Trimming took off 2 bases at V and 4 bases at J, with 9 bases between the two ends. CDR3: CASSFLQGTEAFF. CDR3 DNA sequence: TGCGCCAGCAGCTTTCTACAGGGCACTGAAGCTTTCTTT.

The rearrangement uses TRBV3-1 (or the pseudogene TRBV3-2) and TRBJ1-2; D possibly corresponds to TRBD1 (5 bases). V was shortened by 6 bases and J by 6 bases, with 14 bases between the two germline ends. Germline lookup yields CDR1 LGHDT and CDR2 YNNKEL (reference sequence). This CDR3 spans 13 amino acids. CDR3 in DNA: TGTGCCAGCAGGCCCCTGGGGGGTAATGGCTACACCTTC. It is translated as CASRPLGGNGYTF.

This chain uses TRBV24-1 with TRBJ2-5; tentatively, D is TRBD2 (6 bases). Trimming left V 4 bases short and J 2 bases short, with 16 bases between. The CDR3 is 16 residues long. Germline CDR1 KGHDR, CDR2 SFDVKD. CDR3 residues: CATSDSGRFAQETQYF. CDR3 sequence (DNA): TGTGCCACCAGTGACTCTGGGAGGTTCGCTCAAGAGACCCAGTACTTC.

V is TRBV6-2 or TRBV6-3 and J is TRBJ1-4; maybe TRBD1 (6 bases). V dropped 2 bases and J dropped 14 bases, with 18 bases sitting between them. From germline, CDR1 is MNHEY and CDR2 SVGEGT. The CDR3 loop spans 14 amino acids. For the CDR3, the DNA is TGTGCCAGCAGTTACGTCAGGGGTCTCGGGGGGCTGTTTTTT. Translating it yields CASSYVRGLGGLFF.

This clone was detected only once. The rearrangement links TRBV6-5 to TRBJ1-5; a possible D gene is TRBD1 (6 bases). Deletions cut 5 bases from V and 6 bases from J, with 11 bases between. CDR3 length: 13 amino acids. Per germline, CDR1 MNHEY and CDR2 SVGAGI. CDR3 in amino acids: CASSHREGQPQHF. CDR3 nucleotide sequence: TGTGCCAGCAGTCACAGGGAAGGTCAGCCCCAGCATTTT.

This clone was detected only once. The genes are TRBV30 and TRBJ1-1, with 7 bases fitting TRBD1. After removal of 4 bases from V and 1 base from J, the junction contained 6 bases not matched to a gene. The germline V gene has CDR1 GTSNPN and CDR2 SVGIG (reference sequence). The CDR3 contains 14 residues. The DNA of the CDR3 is TGTGCCTGGAAAACAGGGGTTGGGAACACTGAAGCTTTCTTT. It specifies CAWKTGVGNTEAFF.

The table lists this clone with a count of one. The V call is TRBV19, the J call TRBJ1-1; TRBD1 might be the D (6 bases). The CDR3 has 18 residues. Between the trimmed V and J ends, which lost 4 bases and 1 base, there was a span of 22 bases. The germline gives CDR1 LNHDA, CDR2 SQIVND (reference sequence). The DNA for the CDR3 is TGTGCCAGTAGTAACCCTCACAGGGATGGAAGGAAGAACACTGAAGCTTTCTTT. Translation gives CASSNPHRDGRKNTEAFF.

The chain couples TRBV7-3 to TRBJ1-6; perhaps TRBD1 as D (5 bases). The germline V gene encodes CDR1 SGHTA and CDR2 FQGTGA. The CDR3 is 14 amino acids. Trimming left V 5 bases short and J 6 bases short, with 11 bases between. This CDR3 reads CASSRGTVNSPLHF. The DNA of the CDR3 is TGTGCCAGCAGCCGGGGGACGGTTAATTCACCCCTCCACTTT.

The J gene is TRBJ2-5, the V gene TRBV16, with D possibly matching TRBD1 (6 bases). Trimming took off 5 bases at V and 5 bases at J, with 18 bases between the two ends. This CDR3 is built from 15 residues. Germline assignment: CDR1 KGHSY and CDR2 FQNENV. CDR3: CASSDGLTGSETQYF. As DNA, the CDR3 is TGTGCCAGCAGCGACGGTTTGACAGGCTCTGAGACCCAGTACTTC.

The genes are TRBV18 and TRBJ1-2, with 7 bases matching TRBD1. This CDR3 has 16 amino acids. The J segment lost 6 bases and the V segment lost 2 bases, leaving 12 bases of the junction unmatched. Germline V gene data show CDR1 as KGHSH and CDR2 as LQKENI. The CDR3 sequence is CASSPSARGGADGYTF. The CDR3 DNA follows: TGTGCCAGCTCACCAAGTGCTAGAGGGGGCGCAGATGGCTACACCTTC.

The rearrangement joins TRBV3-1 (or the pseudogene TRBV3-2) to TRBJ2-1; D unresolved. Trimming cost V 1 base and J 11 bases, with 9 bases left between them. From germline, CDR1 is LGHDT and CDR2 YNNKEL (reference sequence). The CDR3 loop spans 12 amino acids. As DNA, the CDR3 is TGTGCCAGCAGCCAAGTTTTAGAGAAGCAGTTCTTC. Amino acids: CASSQVLEKQFF.

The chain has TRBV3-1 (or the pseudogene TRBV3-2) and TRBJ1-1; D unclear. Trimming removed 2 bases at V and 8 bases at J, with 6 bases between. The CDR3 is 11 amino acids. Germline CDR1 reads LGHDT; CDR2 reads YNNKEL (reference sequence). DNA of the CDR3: TGTGCCAGCAGCCAAACTCAAGAAGCTTTCTTT. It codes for CASSQTQEAFF.

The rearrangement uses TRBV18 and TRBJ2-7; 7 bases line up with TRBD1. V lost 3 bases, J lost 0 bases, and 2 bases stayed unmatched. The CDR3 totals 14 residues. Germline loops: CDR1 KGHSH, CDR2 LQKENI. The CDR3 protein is CASSPTGSSYEQYF. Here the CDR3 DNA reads TGTGCCAGCTCACCGACAGGGAGCTCCTACGAGCAGTACTTC.

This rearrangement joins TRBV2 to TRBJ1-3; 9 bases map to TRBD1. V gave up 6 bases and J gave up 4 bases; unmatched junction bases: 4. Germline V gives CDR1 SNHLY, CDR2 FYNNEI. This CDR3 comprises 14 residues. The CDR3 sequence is CASRDRGRGNTIYF. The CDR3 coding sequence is TGTGCCAGCAGGGACAGGGGAAGGGGAAACACCATATATTTT.

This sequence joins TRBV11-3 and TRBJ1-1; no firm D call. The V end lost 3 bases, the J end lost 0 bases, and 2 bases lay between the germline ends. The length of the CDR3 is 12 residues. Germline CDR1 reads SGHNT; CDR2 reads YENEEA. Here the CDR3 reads CASSFVNTEAFF. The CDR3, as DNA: TGTGCCAGCAGCTTCGTGAACACTGAAGCTTTCTTT.

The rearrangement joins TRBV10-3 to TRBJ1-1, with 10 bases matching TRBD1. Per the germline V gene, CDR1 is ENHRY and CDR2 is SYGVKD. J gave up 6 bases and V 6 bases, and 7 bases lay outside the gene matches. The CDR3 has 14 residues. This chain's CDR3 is CAIRDRTGGPEAFF. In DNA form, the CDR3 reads TGTGCCATCAGGGACCGGACAGGGGGTCCTGAAGCTTTCTTT.

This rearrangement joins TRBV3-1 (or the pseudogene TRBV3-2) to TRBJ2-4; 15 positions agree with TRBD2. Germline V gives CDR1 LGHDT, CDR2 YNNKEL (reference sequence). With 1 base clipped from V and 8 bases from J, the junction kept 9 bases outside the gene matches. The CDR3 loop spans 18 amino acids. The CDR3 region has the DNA TGTGCCAGCAGCCAAGGGTTTGGACTAGCGGGGGGGCTACACATTCAGTACTTC. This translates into CASSQGFGLAGGLHIQYF.

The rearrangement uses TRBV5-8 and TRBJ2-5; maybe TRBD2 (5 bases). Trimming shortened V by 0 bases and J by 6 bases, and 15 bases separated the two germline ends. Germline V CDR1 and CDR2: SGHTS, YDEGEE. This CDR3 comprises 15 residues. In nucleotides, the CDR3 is TGTGCCAGCAGCTTGGTGCGGGTTCGTCCCCAGACCCAGTACTTC. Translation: CASSLVRVRPQTQYF.

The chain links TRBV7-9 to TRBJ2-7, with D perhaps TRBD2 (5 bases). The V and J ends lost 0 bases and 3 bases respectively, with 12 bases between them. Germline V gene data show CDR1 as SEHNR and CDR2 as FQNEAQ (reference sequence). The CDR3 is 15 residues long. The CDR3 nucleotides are TGTGCCAGCAGCTTAGCTACCGACGGGGACTACGAGCAGTACTTC. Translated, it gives CASSLATDGDYEQYF.

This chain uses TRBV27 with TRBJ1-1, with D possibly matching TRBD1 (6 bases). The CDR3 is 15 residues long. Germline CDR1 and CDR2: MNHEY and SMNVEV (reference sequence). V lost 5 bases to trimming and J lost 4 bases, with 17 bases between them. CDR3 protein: CASSHQTGGGTEAFF. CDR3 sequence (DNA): TGTGCCAGCAGTCACCAGACAGGCGGGGGCACTGAAGCTTTCTTT.

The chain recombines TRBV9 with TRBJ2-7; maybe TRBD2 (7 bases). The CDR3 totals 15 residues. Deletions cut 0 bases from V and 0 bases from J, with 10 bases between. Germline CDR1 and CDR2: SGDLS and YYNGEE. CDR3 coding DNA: TGTGCCAGCAGCGTAGAGGGGGGGAGCTCCTACGAGCAGTACTTC. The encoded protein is CASSVEGGSSYEQYF.

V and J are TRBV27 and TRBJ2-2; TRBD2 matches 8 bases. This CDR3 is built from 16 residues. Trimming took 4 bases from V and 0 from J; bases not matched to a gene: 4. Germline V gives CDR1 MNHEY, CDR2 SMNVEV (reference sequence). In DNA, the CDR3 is TGTGCCAGCAGTTCACCGGGGGGGACGAACACCGGGGAGCTGTTTTTT. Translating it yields CASSSPGGTNTGELFF.

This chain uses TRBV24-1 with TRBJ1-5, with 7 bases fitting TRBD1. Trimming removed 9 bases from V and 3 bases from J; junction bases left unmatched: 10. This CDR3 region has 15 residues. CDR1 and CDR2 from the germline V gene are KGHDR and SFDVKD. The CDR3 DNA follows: TGTGCCACCGCCACAGGGGAGTTTCCCAATCAGCCCCAGCATTTT. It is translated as CATATGEFPNQPQHF.